The 18 T cell receptor beta chains given below trace back to one sample, sequenced in a study of cytomegalovirus exposure and HLA in healthy donors. The primer mix had 60 Vbeta and 13 Jbeta primers. The repertoire was sequenced with immunoSEQ multiplex PCR; TCRdb's copy has only in-frame clones and lacks some. The data show 100,000 to 150,000 clones, around 78% seen once. Sequencing was performed on PBMCs. The receptors were sampled from a woman aged 40 to 55 in good health and CMV-seronegative.

The chain carries TRBV5-6 and TRBJ2-7; tentative D call: TRBD2 (5 bases). Germline V lookup: CDR1 SGHDT, CDR2 YYEEEE. The V and J ends lost 1 base and 7 bases respectively, with 15 bases between them. The CDR3 length is 14 residues. DNA for the CDR3: TGTGCCAGCAGCTTGCGAGGGCGTCGTGGAGAGCAGTACTTC. It specifies CASSLRGRRGEQYF.

The chain recombines TRBV28 with TRBJ2-5, with D unresolved. This CDR3 region has 14 residues. The V gene's germline CDR1 is MDHEN and CDR2 SYDVKM. V lost 3 bases and J 1 base, leaving 9 bases between the germline ends. The CDR3 is CASSLAGLQETQYF. The CDR3 DNA reads as TGTGCCAGCAGTTTGGCAGGTCTCCAAGAGACCCAGTACTTC. The full variable domain, in which reference TRBV28 and TRBJ2-5 provide the parts outside the CDR3, is DVKVTQSSRYLVKRTGEKVFLECVQDMDHENMFWYRQDPGLGLRLIYFSYDVKMKEKGDIPEGYSVSREKKERFSLILESASTNQTSMYLCASSLAGLQETQYFGPGTRLLVL.

This chain links TRBV28 with TRBJ2-6; D is perhaps TRBD1 (6 bases). Deletions cut 7 bases from V and 2 bases from J, with 12 bases between. The CDR3 sequence is 15 residues long. Germline V gives CDR1 MDHEN, CDR2 SYDVKM. CDR3 in DNA: TGTGCCAGCACCCAGGGGTCGGCTGGGGCCAACGTCCTGACTTTC. Translating gives CASTQGSAGANVLTF.

DNA for the CDR3: TGTGCCAGCAGTGACCTTGCTGACAGTCAGTACTTC. Translated: CASSDLADSQYF. The J gene is TRBJ2-4, the V gene TRBV25-1; a weak D match, TRBD1 (5 bases). The CDR3 loop spans 12 amino acids. The germline gives CDR1 MGHDK, CDR2 SYGVNS. Trimming removed 3 bases from V and 12 bases from J, with 12 bases in between.

J is TRBJ2-7 and V is TRBV5-4, with D possibly being TRBD2 (6 bases). Trimming cost V 0 bases and J 0 bases, with 13 bases left between them. CDR3 length equals 16 residues. CDR1 and CDR2 from the germline V gene are SGHNT and YYREEE (reference sequence). The CDR3 DNA sequence: TGTGCCAGCAGCTTGGATTCTAGCGCCAGCTCCTACGAGCAGTACTTC. The encoded protein is CASSLDSSASSYEQYF.

The table lists this clone with a count of one. One end of the junction fails to match germline, which may point to a read error. The chain uses TRBV5-4 and TRBJ2-2, with 7 positions matching TRBD1. Germline V gives CDR1 SGHNT, CDR2 YYREEE (reference sequence). The CDR3 is made up of 15 amino acids. CDR3 sequence: CASSLKGANAGELFF. The CDR3 bases are TGTGCCAGCAGCTTGAAGGGGGCGAACGCCGGGGAGCTGTTTTTT. The full variable domain, in which reference TRBV5-4 and TRBJ2-2 provide the parts outside the CDR3, is ETGVTQSPTHLIKTRGQQVTLRCSSQSGHNTVSWYQQALGQGPQFIFQYYREEENGRGNFPPRFSGLQFPNYSSELNVNALELDDSALYLCASSLKGANAGELFFGEGSRLTVL.

The V call is TRBV30, the J call TRBJ1-4; D gene unclear. The CDR3 totals 13 residues. Deletions cut 0 bases from V and 5 bases from J, with 7 bases between. CDR1 is GTSNPN, CDR2 SVGIG, per germline (reference sequence). CDR3 loop: CAWSVNSNEKLFF. The CDR3 bases are TGTGCCTGGAGTGTAAACAGCAATGAAAAACTGTTTTTT.

This clone was picked up a small number of times. The rearrangement links TRBV11-3 to TRBJ1-1; 9 bases agree with TRBD1. The CDR3 has 14 residues. Germline V gene data show CDR1 as SGHNT and CDR2 as YENEEA. V trimming: 0 bases; J trimming: 5 bases; junction bases outside the gene matches: 1. In DNA form, the CDR3 reads TGTGCCAGCAGCTTAGAAGGGACAGGGACTGAAGCTTTCTTT. Its translation is CASSLEGTGTEAFF. The full variable domain, rest sourced from reference TRBV11-3 and TRBJ1-1, is EAGVVQSPRYKIIEKKQPVAFWCNPISGHNTLYWYLQNLGQGPELLIRYENEEAVDDSQLPKDRFSAERLKGVDSTLKIQPAELGDSAVYLCASSLEGTGTEAFFGQGTRLTVV.

The chain carries TRBV11-2 and TRBJ2-7, with 8 nucleotides matching TRBD1. The length of the CDR3 is 15 residues. V was pared by 4 bases and J by 2 bases, with 7 bases of the junction left unmatched. Germline-derived CDR1 and CDR2 are SGHAT and FQNNGV. DNA for the CDR3: TGTGCCAGCAGCTCGACAGGGGCGAGTACCTACGAGCAGTACTTC. This encodes CASSSTGASTYEQYF.

The V and J genes are TRBV6-5 and TRBJ2-7; possible D gene TRBD1, 5 bases. Trimming stripped 0 bases from V and 2 bases from J, with 11 bases between. CDR1 MNHEY and CDR2 SVGAGI come from the germline V gene. This CDR3 has 15 amino acids. DNA of the CDR3: TGTGCCAGCAGTTACTCGAAAGGGGCCCCCTACGAGCAGTACTTC. As protein: CASSYSKGAPYEQYF.

The chain joins TRBV6-1 to TRBJ2-2; no definite D call. Germline CDR1 MNHNS, CDR2 SASEGT. The CDR3 is made up of 14 amino acids. Trimming removed 4 bases from V and 3 bases from J, with 9 bases in between. CDR3 protein: CASSARHDTGELFF. CDR3 sequence (DNA): TGTGCCAGCAGTGCCAGACACGACACCGGGGAGCTGTTTTTT.

The sample holds a few counts of this clone. This chain uses TRBV13 with TRBJ2-2; 10 positions match TRBD2. After removal of 8 bases from V and 2 bases from J, the junction contained 5 bases not matched to a gene. In germline, CDR1 is PRHDT, CDR2 FYEKMQ (reference sequence). This CDR3 has 15 residues. The CDR3 is CASRSGGRNTGELFF. The CDR3 coding sequence is TGTGCCAGCCGTAGCGGGGGGAGAAACACCGGGGAGCTGTTTTTT.

V usage is TRBV9 and J usage is TRBJ1-1; unclear D gene. V dropped 8 bases and J dropped 7 bases, with 6 bases sitting between them. Germline CDR1 reads SGDLS; CDR2 reads YYNGEE. The CDR3 totals 9 residues. CDR3 sequence (DNA): TGTGCCAGGGAGGTTGAAGCTTTCTTT. Its protein product is CAREVEAFF. Drawing the rest from reference TRBV9 and TRBJ1-1, the complete variable domain is DSGVTQTPKHLITATGQRVTLRCSPRSGDLSVYWYQQSLDQGLQFLIQYYNGEERAKGNILERFSAQQFPDLHSELNLSSLELGDSALYFCAREVEAFFGQGTRLTVV.

The rearrangement joins TRBV29-1 to TRBJ1-5; 7 positions match TRBD1. Per the germline V gene, CDR1 is SQVTM and CDR2 is ANQGSEA. The CDR3 loop spans 15 amino acids. V gave up 3 bases and J gave up 7 bases; unmatched junction bases: 12. CDR3 sequence (DNA): TGCAGCGTTGATACCTCAGGGGGTGGAAGGCAGCCCCAGCATTTT. Its protein product is CSVDTSGGGRQPQHF.

The chain uses TRBV28 and TRBJ2-2; TRBD1 aligns across 7 bases. The CDR3 is 15 amino acids. V was pared by 7 bases and J by 0 bases, with 5 bases of the junction left unmatched. Germline CDR1 reads MDHEN; CDR2 reads SYDVKM. CDR3 sequence reads: CASKYRGANTGELFF. CDR3 DNA sequence: TGTGCCAGCAAGTACAGGGGCGCGAACACCGGGGAGCTGTTTTTT. Full variable domain (remainder filled in from reference TRBV28 and TRBJ2-2): DVKVTQSSRYLVKRTGEKVFLECVQDMDHENMFWYRQDPGLGLRLIYFSYDVKMKEKGDIPEGYSVSREKKERFSLILESASTNQTSMYLCASKYRGANTGELFFGEGSRLTVL.

The chain combines TRBV29-1 with TRBJ2-3, with unresolved D. The CDR3 has 13 residues. With 6 bases removed from V and 6 bases from J, the gap between germline ends came to 16 bases. Germline V gene sequence: CDR1 SQVTM, CDR2 ANQGSEA. Written as DNA, the CDR3 is TGCAGCGTCGAAAGTAGTCTGTGGGATACGCAGTATTTT. Its protein product is CSVESSLWDTQYF.

The chain carries TRBV6-1 and TRBJ2-7; weak D call: TRBD2 (5 bases). The germline V and J ends were trimmed by 6 bases and 3 bases, with 6 bases remaining between them. The CDR3 spans 11 residues. Germline assignment: CDR1 MNHNS and CDR2 SASEGT. CDR3 sequence (DNA): TGTGCCAGCAGCCGGGGCTACGAGCAGTACTTC. It is translated as CASSRGYEQYF.

There are a few counts of this clone. V is TRBV19 and J is TRBJ2-1, with 8 bases lining up with TRBD2. The CDR3 length is 14 residues. Germline CDR1 and CDR2: LNHDA and SQIVND (reference sequence). V lost 4 bases to trimming and J lost 6 bases; unmatched junction nucleotides: 5. The DNA for the CDR3 is TGTGCCAGTAGTACACGCGGGACTAGCAATGAGCAGTTCTTC. As protein: CASSTRGTSNEQFF.